Presented here are 32 T cell receptor beta chains from one specimen sequenced in a study of cytomegalovirus exposure and HLA in healthy donors. With 60 Vbeta and 13 Jbeta primers, the PCR was carried out. Generated by immunoSEQ multiplex PCR, the TCRdb table keeps only in-frame clones and is missing some. The sample contains roughly 100,000 clones, over 70% of which appear only once. Sequenced sample: PBMCs. Source of these receptors: a woman aged 40 to 50 in good health and CMV-seropositive.

The chain links TRBV28 to TRBJ1-5, with D perhaps matching TRBD1 (5 bases). Between the trimmed V and J ends, which lost 5 bases and 0 bases, there was a span of 17 bases. Germline assignment: CDR1 MDHEN and CDR2 SYDVKM. This CDR3 is 17 amino acids long. The CDR3 sequence is CASSPVGRATSNQPQHF. The CDR3 bases are TGTGCCAGCAGTCCCGTCGGCAGGGCCACTAGCAATCAGCCCCAGCATTTT.

This clone was observed a few times. The CDR3 here is CASSYSVAYEQYF. DNA of the CDR3: TGTGCCAGCAGCTATTCCGTGGCTTACGAGCAGTACTTC. The chain joins TRBV7-2 to TRBJ2-7; unclear D gene. The CDR3 is 13 residues long. Trimming took off 4 bases at V and 4 bases at J, with 11 bases between the two ends. Per germline, CDR1 SGHTA and CDR2 FQGNSA. The full variable domain, completed using reference TRBV7-2 and TRBJ2-7, is GAGVSQSPSNKVTEKGKDVELRCDPISGHTALYWYRQSLGQGLEFLIYFQGNSAPDKSGLPSDRFSAERTGGSVSTLTIQRTQQEDSAVYLCASSYSVAYEQYFGPGTRLTVT.

The rearrangement joins TRBV15 to TRBJ1-2, with 7 bases aligning to TRBD1. This CDR3 is 12 amino acids long. V was pared by 0 bases and J by 8 bases, with 0 bases of the junction left unmatched. Germline V gene lookup returns CDR1 LNHNV and CDR2 YYDKDF (reference sequence). The CDR3: CATSREGGGYTF. In nucleotides, the CDR3 is TGTGCCACCAGCAGAGAAGGGGGCGGCTACACCTTC.

The V call is TRBV5-1, the J call TRBJ1-1; 8 bases are shared with TRBD1. Per the germline V gene, CDR1 is SGHRS and CDR2 is YFSETQ. J gave up 4 bases and V 0 bases, and 5 bases lay outside the gene matches. This CDR3 spans 15 amino acids. CDR3 region: CASSLGQGRSTEAFF. CDR3 in DNA: TGCGCCAGCAGCTTGGGACAGGGGCGGAGCACTGAAGCTTTCTTT.

Comment on this clone: A read error may account for a junction end that differs from germline. The rearrangement uses TRBV7-9 and TRBJ2-2; 8 positions match TRBD2. The V gene's germline CDR1 is SEHNR and CDR2 FQNEAQ (reference sequence). This CDR3 is built from 18 residues. CDR3 coding DNA: TGTTCCAGCAGCTTAGTATCTTTGCGGGGGGCCCCCACCGGGGAGCTGTTTTTT. This gives the protein CSSSLVSLRGAPTGELFF.

As for this clone: One end of the junction is discordant with germline, which a read error may explain. The J gene is TRBJ1-2, the V gene TRBV4-3; D uncertain. Germline loops: CDR1 LGHNA, CDR2 YSLEER. The CDR3 has 16 residues. DNA of the CDR3: TGCGCCAGCAACCAAGCCACCTATCCAAGATTTGATGGCTACACCTTC. Its translation: CASNQATYPRFDGYTF.

The chain carries TRBV18 and TRBJ2-7, with TRBD2 matching 12 bases. Germline V gives CDR1 KGHSH, CDR2 LQKENI. This CDR3 region has 16 residues. The junction had 5 bases not matched to a gene; V was cut back by 2 bases and J by 3 bases. The CDR3 protein is CASSPMTSGRGYEQYF. The CDR3 nucleotides read TGTGCCAGCTCACCAATGACTAGCGGGAGAGGCTACGAGCAGTACTTC.

The chain joins TRBV5-1 to TRBJ1-2; D perhaps matches TRBD1 (5 bases). Trimming took off 6 bases at V and 7 bases at J, with 16 bases between the two ends. This CDR3 is 13 amino acids long. Germline V CDR1 and CDR2: SGHRS, YFSETQ. CDR3 in amino acids: CASTTSGGVGYTF. DNA of the CDR3: TGCGCCAGCACCACTAGCGGGGGTGTTGGCTACACCTTC.

The rearrangement links TRBV2 to TRBJ2-7; D is perhaps TRBD1 (7 bases). The germline V and J ends were trimmed by 10 bases and 7 bases, with 23 bases remaining between them. This CDR3 has 14 amino acids. Germline CDR1 reads SNHLY; CDR2 reads FYNNEI. This CDR3 is CATRGDIVFREQYF. Written as DNA, the CDR3 is TGTGCCACCAGGGGGGACATCGTATTCAGGGAGCAGTACTTC.

This chain joins TRBV7-3 and TRBJ2-2; D not resolved. Germline CDR1 reads SGHTA; CDR2 reads FQGTGA. Trimming pared 0 bases from V and 3 bases from J, leaving 5 bases between. CDR3 length: 14 amino acids. Written as DNA, the CDR3 is TGTGCCAGCAGCTTAACGTCGGACACCGGGGAGCTGTTTTTT. Residues: CASSLTSDTGELFF.

The chain couples TRBV18 to TRBJ1-2; 7 bases line up with TRBD1. The V gene's germline CDR1 is KGHSH and CDR2 LQKENI. V shed 5 bases and J 1 base; nucleotides not matched to a gene: 1. The CDR3 length is 13 residues. The CDR3, as DNA: TGTGCCAGCTCAGGGGACAGTAACTATGGCTACACCTTC. Its translation is CASSGDSNYGYTF. Full variable domain (rest looked up from reference TRBV18 and TRBJ1-2): NAGVMQNPRHLVRRRGQEARLRCSPMKGHSHVYWYRQLPEEGLKFMVYLQKENIIDESGMPKERFSAEFPKEGPSILRIQQVVRGDSAAYFCASSGDSNYGYTFGSGTRLTVV.

This sequence joins TRBV9 and TRBJ2-7, with D tentatively TRBD2 (7 bases). The length of the CDR3 is 16 residues. Germline-derived CDR1 and CDR2 are SGDLS and YYNGEE. V was trimmed by 3 bases and J by 3 bases, leaving 19 bases between them. CDR3 residues: CASSEGGGGGGYEQYF. In DNA, the CDR3 is TGTGCCAGCAGCGAGGGGGGTGGTGGCGGGGGCTACGAGCAGTACTTC.

The V gene is TRBV15, the J gene TRBJ2-7, with 10 bases identical to TRBD1. CDR3 size: 17 residues. V shed 0 bases and J 2 bases; nucleotides not matched to a gene: 7. Germline CDR1 reads LNHNV; CDR2 reads YYDKDF (reference sequence). The CDR3 loop reads CATSRDGEGQGAYEQYF. CDR3 nucleotide sequence: TGTGCCACCAGCAGAGATGGGGAAGGACAGGGGGCCTACGAGCAGTACTTC.

The rearrangement links TRBV5-4 to TRBJ1-1; no reliable D call. Deletions cut 3 bases from V and 4 bases from J, with 4 bases between. From germline, CDR1 is SGHNT and CDR2 YYREEE (reference sequence). The CDR3 covers 11 residues. CDR3: CASSSSTEAFF. Here the CDR3 DNA reads TGTGCCAGCAGCTCGAGCACTGAAGCTTTCTTT. Full variable domain (rest looked up from reference TRBV5-4 and TRBJ1-1): ETGVTQSPTHLIKTRGQQVTLRCSSQSGHNTVSWYQQALGQGPQFIFQYYREEENGRGNFPPRFSGLQFPNYSSELNVNALELDDSALYLCASSSSTEAFFGQGTRLTVV.

The chain couples TRBV7-9 to TRBJ2-3, with D uncertain. The germline V gene has CDR1 SEHNR and CDR2 FQNEAQ (reference sequence). CDR3 size: 12 residues. V was clipped by 5 bases and J by 3 bases, with 6 bases between them. CDR3 coding DNA: TGTGCCAGCAGCCCAGGAACAGATACGCAGTATTTT. It encodes CASSPGTDTQYF.

In this sample, this clone turned up a few times. This chain uses TRBV5-1 with TRBJ2-3; D possibly corresponds to TRBD2 (7 bases). Germline assignment: CDR1 SGHRS and CDR2 YFSETQ. V gave up 7 bases and J gave up 4 bases, with 19 bases separating them. The length of the CDR3 is 15 residues. In DNA form, the CDR3 reads TGCGCCAGCTGCTCCCGGGGGGCCAGCGCAGATACGCAGTATTTT. Its protein product is CASCSRGASADTQYF.

The chain links TRBV5-5 to TRBJ2-7, with 11 bases that match TRBD2. The length of the CDR3 is 14 residues. Germline loops: CDR1 SGHKS, CDR2 YYEKEE (reference sequence). The junction had 5 bases not matched to a gene; V was cut back by 2 bases and J by 7 bases. CDR3 DNA sequence: TGTGCCAGCAGCTTAACTAGCGGGAGTTATGAGCAGTACTTC. This sequence encodes CASSLTSGSYEQYF.

DNA for the CDR3: TGTGCCAGCAGCCCCCGGGGGTCCGCGGGGGAATATGAGCAGTTCTTC. It translates to CASSPRGSAGEYEQFF. This chain links TRBV7-3 with TRBJ2-1; 7 bases are shared with TRBD2. Germline loops: CDR1 SGHTA, CDR2 FQGTGA. V shed 5 bases and J 8 bases; nucleotides not matched to a gene: 15. The length of the CDR3 is 16 residues.

The rearrangement links TRBV2 to TRBJ1-4; TRBD1 matches at 12 bases. The V and J ends lost 1 base and 8 bases, in that order; junction bases with no gene match: 14. This CDR3 region has 19 residues. In germline, CDR1 is SNHLY, CDR2 FYNNEI. CDR3 coding DNA: TGTGCCAGCAGTGAAGTCGGCGTGGGACAGGGGGCGGAAAAGGAAAAACTGTTTTTT. This gives the protein CASSEVGVGQGAEKEKLFF. The complete variable domain, with remaining parts taken from reference TRBV2 and TRBJ1-4, reads EPEVTQTPSHQVTQMGQEVILRCVPISNHLYFYWYRQILGQKVEFLVSFYNNEISEKSEIFDDQFSVERPDGSNFTLKIRSTKLEDSAMYFCASSEVGVGQGAEKEKLFFGSGTQLSVL.

This clone was detected a few times. The chain links TRBV5-1 to TRBJ2-3; maybe TRBD2 (6 bases). The CDR3 has 16 amino acids. Trimming left V 0 bases short and J 1 base short, with 12 bases between. From germline, CDR1 is SGHRS and CDR2 YFSETQ. The chain's CDR3 is CASSLAERRGTDTQYF. The CDR3 bases are TGCGCCAGCAGCTTGGCCGAGCGGAGGGGCACAGATACGCAGTATTTT. Filled out from reference TRBV5-1 and TRBJ2-3, the complete variable domain reads KAGVTQTPRYLIKTRGQQVTLSCSPISGHRSVSWYQQTPGQGLQFLFEYFSETQRNKGNFPGRFSGRQFSNSRSEMNVSTLELGDSALYLCASSLAERRGTDTQYFGPGTRLTVL.

The chain couples TRBV27 to TRBJ2-7, with 8 bases fitting TRBD1. Germline V gene lookup returns CDR1 MNHEY and CDR2 SMNVEV (reference sequence). The CDR3 length is 14 residues. V lost 0 bases, J lost 4 bases, and 2 bases stayed unmatched. CDR3 residues: CASSLSHRGYEQYF. DNA of the CDR3: TGTGCCAGCAGTTTATCGCACAGGGGGTACGAGCAGTACTTC.

This chain joins TRBV29-1 and TRBJ1-1, with D perhaps matching TRBD1 (6 bases). Germline V lookup: CDR1 SQVTM, CDR2 ANQGSEA. Deletions cut 2 bases from V and 0 bases from J, with 25 bases between. The CDR3 spans 19 residues. The CDR3 loop is CSVEWPTVKGGFLNTEAFF. The CDR3 region has the DNA TGCAGCGTTGAATGGCCGACAGTGAAAGGGGGTTTTCTGAACACTGAAGCTTTCTTT.

The chain employs TRBV7-2 and TRBJ1-2; D not resolved. The germline V gene encodes CDR1 SGHTA and CDR2 FQGNSA. The V end was cut by 2 bases, the J end by 8 bases, with 15 bases between. The CDR3 is 14 amino acids. The CDR3 sequence is CASSLMRVMGGYTF. DNA for the CDR3: TGTGCCAGCAGCTTAATGAGGGTCATGGGAGGCTACACCTTC.

This clone was seen once. An end of the junction differs from the germline gene, which may be a read error. The chain recombines TRBV27 with TRBJ2-6, with D possibly being TRBD1 (5 bases). Germline-derived CDR1 and CDR2 are MNHEY and SMNVEV (reference sequence). The CDR3 contains 17 residues. CDR3 sequence (DNA): TGTGCCAGCAGGCCTTATCAGGACCTTTCTGGGGCCAACGTCCCGACTTTC. Its translation is CASRPYQDLSGANVPTF.

This chain links TRBV2 with TRBJ2-3, with TRBD2 identical over 10 bases. There are 15 residues in the CDR3. Losses at the gene ends were 6 bases for V and 1 base for J; bases not matched to a gene: 4. CDR1 is SNHLY and CDR2 is FYNNEI in the germline V gene. The CDR3, as DNA: TGTGCCAGCAGGTTAGGACTAGCGGGCACAGATACGCAGTATTTT. It yields the protein CASRLGLAGTDTQYF.

The V and J genes are TRBV9 and TRBJ1-1, with TRBD1 as a possible D gene (5 bases). The CDR3 extends over 13 amino acids. V was trimmed by 2 bases and J by 5 bases, leaving 10 bases between them. CDR1 and CDR2 (germline): SGDLS, YYNGEE. In DNA, the CDR3 is TGTGCCAGCAGCGTTTCGCGGGGGACTGAAGCTTTCTTT. Protein: CASSVSRGTEAFF.

The J gene is TRBJ2-1, the V gene TRBV6-6; D remains unclear. CDR3 length: 14 residues. CDR1 is MNHNY and CDR2 is SVGAGI in the germline V gene (reference sequence). V was shortened by 4 bases and J by 0 bases, with 7 bases between the two germline ends. The CDR3 DNA sequence: TGTGCCAGCAGTTTGGGCAGCTCCTACAATGAGCAGTTCTTC. This translates into CASSLGSSYNEQFF.

The gene calls are TRBV5-1 and TRBJ1-2; the D gene is possibly TRBD1 (5 bases). The germline gives CDR1 SGHRS, CDR2 YFSETQ. The CDR3 length is 13 residues. Trimming took off 6 bases at V and 10 bases at J, with 19 bases between the two ends. The CDR3 here is CASTTSGGVVYTF. The DNA for the CDR3 is TGCGCCAGCACCACTAGCGGGGGTGTTGTCTACACCTTC.

The chain employs TRBV7-2 and TRBJ2-7; D ambiguous. The CDR3 length is 13 residues. The germline V gene has CDR1 SGHTA and CDR2 FQGNSA. V lost 5 bases, J lost 3 bases, and 11 bases lay in between. In nucleotides, the CDR3 is TGTGCCAGCAGCCCCCGTCCGGGCTACGAGCAGTACTTC. Amino acid sequence: CASSPRPGYEQYF.

V gene TRBV27 combines with J gene TRBJ1-5; 9 nucleotides align to TRBD1. Losses at the gene ends were 4 bases for V and 7 bases for J; bases not matched to a gene: 8. This CDR3 is built from 15 residues. The germline V gene encodes CDR1 MNHEY and CDR2 SMNVEV (reference sequence). CDR3 region: CASSCRDRVKQPQHF. CDR3 DNA sequence: TGTGCCAGCAGTTGCCGGGACAGGGTGAAACAGCCCCAGCATTTT.

The chain's CDR3 is CASNQLGRTEAFF. As DNA, the CDR3 is TGTGCCAGCAACCAACTGGGGAGGACTGAAGCTTTCTTT. The V call is TRBV28, the J call TRBJ1-1; no clear D. V lost 7 bases to trimming and J lost 5 bases, with 14 bases between them. CDR3 size: 13 residues. The germline V gene encodes CDR1 MDHEN and CDR2 SYDVKM.

This clone was counted a single time. Sequence at one end of the junction differs from germline and may be a read error. This chain connects TRBV2 to TRBJ1-5, with a possible D match to TRBD1 (5 bases). This CDR3 region has 14 residues. The germline V gene encodes CDR1 SNHLY and CDR2 FYNNEI. The chain's CDR3 is CAGSQRAGDQPQHF. The CDR3 DNA sequence: TGTGCCGGCAGTCAAAGGGCGGGGGATCAGCCCCAGCATTTT. Complete variable domain (other parts from reference TRBV2 and TRBJ1-5): EPEVTQTPSHQVTQMGQEVILRCVPISNHLYFYWYRQILGQKVEFLVSFYNNEISEKSEIFDDQFSVERPDGSNFTLKIRSTKLEDSAMYFCAGSQRAGDQPQHFGDGTRLSIL.